The TCR beta chain described here comes from a study of OX40 agonist ivuxolimab in advanced cancers. The method was immunoSEQ multiplex PCR; TCRdb's version includes in-frame clones alone and lacks a portion of them. This table has 90,000 or so clones, roughly 90% appearing once. Germline V CDR1 and CDR2: ENHRY, SYGVKD. V was clipped by 7 bases and J by 4 bases, with 17 bases between them. CDR3 length: 14 amino acids. The chain couples TRBV10-3 to TRBJ2-7; D possibly matches TRBD1 or TRBD2 (5 bases each). The input for sequencing was CD4+ or CD8+ T cells sorted from blood, taken in a trial of the OX40 agonist ivuxolimab. This sequence originates from an adult with an advanced solid tumor such as melanoma, head and neck, liver or kidney cancer. This CDR3 reads CAIKTGPGQYEQYF. As DNA, the CDR3 is TGTGCCATCAAGACGGGACCCGGCCAGTACGAGCAGTACTTC.